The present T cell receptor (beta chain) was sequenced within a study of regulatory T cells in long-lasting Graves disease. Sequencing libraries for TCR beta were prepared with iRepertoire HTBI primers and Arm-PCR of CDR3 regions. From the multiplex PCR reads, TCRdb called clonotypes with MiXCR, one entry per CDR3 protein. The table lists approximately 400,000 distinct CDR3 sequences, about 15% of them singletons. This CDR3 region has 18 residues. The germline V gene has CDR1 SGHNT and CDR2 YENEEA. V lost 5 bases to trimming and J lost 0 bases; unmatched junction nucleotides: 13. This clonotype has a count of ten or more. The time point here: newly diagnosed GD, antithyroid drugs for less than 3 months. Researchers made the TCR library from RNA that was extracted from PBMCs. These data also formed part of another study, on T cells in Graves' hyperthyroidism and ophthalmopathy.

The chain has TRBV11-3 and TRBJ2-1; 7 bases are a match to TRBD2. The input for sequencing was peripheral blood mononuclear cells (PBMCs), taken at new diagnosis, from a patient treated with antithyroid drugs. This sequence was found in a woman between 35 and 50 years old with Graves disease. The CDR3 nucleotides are TGTGCCAGCAGCACCCCCCGGGGTGGCGGGAGCTCCTACAATGAGCAGTTCTTC. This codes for CASSTPRGGGSSYNEQFF.